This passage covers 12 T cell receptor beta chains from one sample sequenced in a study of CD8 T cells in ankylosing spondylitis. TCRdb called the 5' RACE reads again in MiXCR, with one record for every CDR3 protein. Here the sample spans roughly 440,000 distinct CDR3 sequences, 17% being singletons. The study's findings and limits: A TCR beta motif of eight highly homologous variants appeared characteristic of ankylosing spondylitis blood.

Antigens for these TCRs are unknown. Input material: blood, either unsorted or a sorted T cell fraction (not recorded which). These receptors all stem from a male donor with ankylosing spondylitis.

CDR3 region: CASRRTGGGTEAFF. For the CDR3, the DNA is TGTGCCAGCAGGCGGACAGGGGGAGGCACTGAAGCTTTCTTT. The gene calls are TRBV14 and TRBJ1-1, with 10 bases matching TRBD1. V shed 6 bases and J 4 bases; nucleotides not matched to a gene: 5. This CDR3 has 14 residues. Germline V CDR1 and CDR2: SGHDN, FVKESK.

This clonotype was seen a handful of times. In DNA form, the CDR3 reads TGCGCCAGCAGCTTGGTCGGTACTAGTCTCACCGGGGAGCTGTTTTTT. It translates to CASSLVGTSLTGELFF. V usage is TRBV5-1 and J usage is TRBJ2-2; TRBD2 is a possible D gene (5 bases). The germline V and J ends were trimmed by 0 bases and 4 bases, with 13 bases remaining between them. CDR3 length equals 16 residues. Germline assignment: CDR1 SGHRS and CDR2 YFSETQ.

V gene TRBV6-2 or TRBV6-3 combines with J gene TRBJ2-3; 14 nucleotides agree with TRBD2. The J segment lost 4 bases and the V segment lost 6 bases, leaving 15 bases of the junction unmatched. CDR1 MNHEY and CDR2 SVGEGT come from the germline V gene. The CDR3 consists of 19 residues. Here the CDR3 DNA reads TGTGCCAGCAGGGGACTAGCGGGAGAGAGGGCCGGGAGATCAGATACGCAGTATTTT. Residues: CASRGLAGERAGRSDTQYF.

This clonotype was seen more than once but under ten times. For the CDR3, the DNA is TGTGCCAGCAGCTATATGGAGTACGAGCAGTACTTC. It is translated as CASSYMEYEQYF. The V call is TRBV12-3 or TRBV12-4, the J call TRBJ2-7; D gene uncertain. V was shortened by 6 bases and J by 4 bases, with 10 bases between the two germline ends. The CDR3 covers 12 residues.

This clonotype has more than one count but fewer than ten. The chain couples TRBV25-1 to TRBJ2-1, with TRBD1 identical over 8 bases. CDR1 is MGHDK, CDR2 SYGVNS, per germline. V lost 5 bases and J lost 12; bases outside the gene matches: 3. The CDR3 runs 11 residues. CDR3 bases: TGTGCCAGCAGTAGACAGGGGTGGCAGTTCTTC. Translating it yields CASSRQGWQFF.

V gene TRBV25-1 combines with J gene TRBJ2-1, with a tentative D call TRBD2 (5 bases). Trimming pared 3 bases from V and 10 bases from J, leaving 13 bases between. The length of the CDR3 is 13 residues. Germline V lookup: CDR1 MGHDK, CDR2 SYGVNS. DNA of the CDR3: TGTGCCAGCAGTGATCGGACCCGCGGGGAGCAGTTCTTC. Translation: CASSDRTRGEQFF.

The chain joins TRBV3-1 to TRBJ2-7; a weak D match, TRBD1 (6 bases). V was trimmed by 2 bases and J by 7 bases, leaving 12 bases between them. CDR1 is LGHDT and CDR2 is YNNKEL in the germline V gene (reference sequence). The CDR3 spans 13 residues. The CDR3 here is CASSQTRRGEQYF. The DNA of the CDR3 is TGTGCCAGCAGCCAAACAAGAAGGGGGGAGCAGTACTTC.

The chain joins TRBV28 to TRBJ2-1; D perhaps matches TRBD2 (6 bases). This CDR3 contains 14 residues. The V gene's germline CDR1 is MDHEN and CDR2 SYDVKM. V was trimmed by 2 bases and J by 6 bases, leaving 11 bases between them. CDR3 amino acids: CASSLGGRSNEQFF. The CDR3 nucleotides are TGTGCCAGCAGTTTAGGGGGGAGGTCCAATGAGCAGTTCTTC.

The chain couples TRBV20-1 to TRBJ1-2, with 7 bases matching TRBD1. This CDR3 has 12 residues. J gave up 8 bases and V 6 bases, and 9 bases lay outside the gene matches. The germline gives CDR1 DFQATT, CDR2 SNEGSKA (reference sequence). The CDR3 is CSAGQSLDGYTF. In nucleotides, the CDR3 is TGCAGTGCGGGACAGTCCTTGGACGGCTACACCTTC.

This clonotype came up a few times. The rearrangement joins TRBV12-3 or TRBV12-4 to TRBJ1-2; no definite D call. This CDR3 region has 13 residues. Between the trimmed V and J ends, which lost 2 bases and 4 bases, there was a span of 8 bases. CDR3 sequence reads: CASSLQALYGYTF. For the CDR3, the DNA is TGTGCCAGCAGTTTACAGGCTCTCTATGGCTACACCTTC.

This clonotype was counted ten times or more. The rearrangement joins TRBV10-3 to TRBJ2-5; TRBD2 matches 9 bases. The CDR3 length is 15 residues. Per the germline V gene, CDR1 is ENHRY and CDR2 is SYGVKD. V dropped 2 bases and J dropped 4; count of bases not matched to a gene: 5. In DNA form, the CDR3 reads TGTGCCATCAGTGAGGGAGTAGCGGGAGTAGAGACCCAGTACTTC. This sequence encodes CAISEGVAGVETQYF.

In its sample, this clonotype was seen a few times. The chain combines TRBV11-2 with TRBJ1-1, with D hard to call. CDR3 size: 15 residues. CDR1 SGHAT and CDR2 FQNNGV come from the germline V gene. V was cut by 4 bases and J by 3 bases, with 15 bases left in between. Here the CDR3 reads CASSSRPLRDTEAFF. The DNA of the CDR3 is TGTGCCAGCAGCTCAAGGCCTCTGCGGGACACTGAAGCTTTCTTT.